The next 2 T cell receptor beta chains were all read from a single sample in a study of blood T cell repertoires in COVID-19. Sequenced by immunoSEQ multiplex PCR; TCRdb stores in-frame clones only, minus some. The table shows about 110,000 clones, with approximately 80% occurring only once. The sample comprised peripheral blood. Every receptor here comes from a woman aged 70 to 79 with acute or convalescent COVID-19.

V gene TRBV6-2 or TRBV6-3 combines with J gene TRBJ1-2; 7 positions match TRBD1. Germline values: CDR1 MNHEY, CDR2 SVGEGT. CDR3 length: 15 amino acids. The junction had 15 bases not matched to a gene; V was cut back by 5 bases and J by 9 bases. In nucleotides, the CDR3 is TGTGCCAGCAGTACCATCGCCGGGACAGCGGCAAGCTACACCTTC. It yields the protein CASSTIAGTAASYTF.

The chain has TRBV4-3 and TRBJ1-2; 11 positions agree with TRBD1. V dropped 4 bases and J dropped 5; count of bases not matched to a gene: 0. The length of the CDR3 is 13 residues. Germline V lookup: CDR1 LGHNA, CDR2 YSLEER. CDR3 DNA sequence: TGCGCCAGCAGCCGGGACAGGGGGTATGGCTACACCTTC. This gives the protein CASSRDRGYGYTF.